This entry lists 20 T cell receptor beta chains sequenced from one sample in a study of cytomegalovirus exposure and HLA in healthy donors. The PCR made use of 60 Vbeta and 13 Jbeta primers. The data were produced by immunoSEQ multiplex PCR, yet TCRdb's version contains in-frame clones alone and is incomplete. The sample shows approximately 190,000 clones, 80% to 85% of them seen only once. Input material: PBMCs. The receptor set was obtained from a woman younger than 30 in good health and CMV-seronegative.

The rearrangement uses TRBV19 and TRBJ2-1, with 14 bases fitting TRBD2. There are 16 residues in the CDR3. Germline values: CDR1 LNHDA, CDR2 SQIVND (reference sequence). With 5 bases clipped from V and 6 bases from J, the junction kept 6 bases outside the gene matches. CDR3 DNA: TGTGCCAGTAGTTTCCGGACTAGCGGGGGGCTCAATGAGCAGTTCTTC. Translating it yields CASSFRTSGGLNEQFF.

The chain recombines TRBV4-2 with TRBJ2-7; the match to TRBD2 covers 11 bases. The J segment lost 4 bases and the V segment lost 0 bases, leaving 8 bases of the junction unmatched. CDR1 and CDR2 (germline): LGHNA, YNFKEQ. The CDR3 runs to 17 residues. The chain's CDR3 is CASSQEGTSGPAYEQYF. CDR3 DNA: TGTGCCAGCAGCCAAGAAGGGACTAGCGGACCCGCTTACGAGCAGTACTTC.

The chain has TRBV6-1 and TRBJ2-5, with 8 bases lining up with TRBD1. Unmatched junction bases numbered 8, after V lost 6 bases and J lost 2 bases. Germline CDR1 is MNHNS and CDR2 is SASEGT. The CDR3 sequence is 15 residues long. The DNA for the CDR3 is TGTGCCAGCAGGACCGGGACAGGTTTACAAGAGACCCAGTACTTC. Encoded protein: CASRTGTGLQETQYF.

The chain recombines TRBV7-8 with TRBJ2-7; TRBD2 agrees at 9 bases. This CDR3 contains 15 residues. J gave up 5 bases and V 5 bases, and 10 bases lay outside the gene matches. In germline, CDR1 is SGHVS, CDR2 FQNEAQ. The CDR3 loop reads CASSPYSGGTNEQYF. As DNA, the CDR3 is TGTGCCAGCAGCCCTTATAGCGGGGGAACCAACGAGCAGTACTTC.

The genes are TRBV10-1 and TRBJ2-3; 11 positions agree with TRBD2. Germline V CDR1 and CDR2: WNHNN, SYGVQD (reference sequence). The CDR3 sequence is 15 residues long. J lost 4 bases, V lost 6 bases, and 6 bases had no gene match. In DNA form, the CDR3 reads TGCGCCAGCAGGCCGACTAGCGGGAAGGCAGATACGCAGTATTTT. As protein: CASRPTSGKADTQYF.

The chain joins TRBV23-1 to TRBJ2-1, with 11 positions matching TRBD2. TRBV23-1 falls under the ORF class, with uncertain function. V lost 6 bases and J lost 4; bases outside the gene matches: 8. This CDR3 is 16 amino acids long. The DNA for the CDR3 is TGCGCCAGCAGCCCCCCGGCTAGCGGGGGGTACAATGAGCAGTTCTTC. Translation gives CASSPPASGGYNEQFF.

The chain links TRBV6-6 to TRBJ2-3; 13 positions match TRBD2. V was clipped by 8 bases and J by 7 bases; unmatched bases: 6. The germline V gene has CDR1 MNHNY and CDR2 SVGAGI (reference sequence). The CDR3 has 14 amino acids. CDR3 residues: CASLGLAGRNTQYF. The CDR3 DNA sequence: TGTGCCAGCTTGGGACTAGCGGGGCGTAATACGCAGTATTTT.

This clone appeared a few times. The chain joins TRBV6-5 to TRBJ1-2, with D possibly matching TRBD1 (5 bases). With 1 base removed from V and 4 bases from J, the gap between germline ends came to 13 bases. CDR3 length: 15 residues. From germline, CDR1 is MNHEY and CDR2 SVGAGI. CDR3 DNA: TGTGCCAGCAGTTACTTCGGGGGTGGTAGCTATGGCTACACCTTC. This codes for CASSYFGGGSYGYTF.

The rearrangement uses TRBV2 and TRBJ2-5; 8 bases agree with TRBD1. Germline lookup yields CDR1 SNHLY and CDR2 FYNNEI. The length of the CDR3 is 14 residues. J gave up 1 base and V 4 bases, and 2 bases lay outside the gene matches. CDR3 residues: CASSVGQGQETQYF. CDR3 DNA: TGTGCCAGCAGTGTCGGACAGGGCCAAGAGACCCAGTACTTC. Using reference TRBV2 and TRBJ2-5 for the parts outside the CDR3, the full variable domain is EPEVTQTPSHQVTQMGQEVILRCVPISNHLYFYWYRQILGQKVEFLVSFYNNEISEKSEIFDDQFSVERPDGSNFTLKIRSTKLEDSAMYFCASSVGQGQETQYFGPGTRLLVL.

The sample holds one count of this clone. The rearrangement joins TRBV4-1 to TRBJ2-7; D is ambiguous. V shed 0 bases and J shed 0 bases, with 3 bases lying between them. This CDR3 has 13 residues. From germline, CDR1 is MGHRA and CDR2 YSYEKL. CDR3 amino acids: CASSQDSSYEQYF. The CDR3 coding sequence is TGCGCCAGCAGCCAAGATAGCTCCTACGAGCAGTACTTC.

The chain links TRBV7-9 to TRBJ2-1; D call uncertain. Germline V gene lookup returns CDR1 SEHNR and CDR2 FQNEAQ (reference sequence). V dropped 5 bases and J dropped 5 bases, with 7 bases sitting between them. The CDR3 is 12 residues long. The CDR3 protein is CASSNNNNEQFF. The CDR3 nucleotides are TGTGCCAGCAGCAACAATAACAATGAGCAGTTCTTC. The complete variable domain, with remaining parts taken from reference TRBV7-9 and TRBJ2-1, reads DTGVSQNPRHKITKRGQNVTFRCDPISEHNRLYWYRQTLGQGPEFLTYFQNEAQLEKSRLLSDRFSAERPKGSFSTLEIQRTEQGDSAMYLCASSNNNNEQFFGPGTRLTVL.

The CDR3, as DNA: TGTGCCAGCTCACGAAACAGGGACCCCCTGCCCGATTCACCCCTCCACTTT. Amino acid sequence: CASSRNRDPLPDSPLHF. The chain is built from TRBV18 and TRBJ1-6, with D maybe TRBD1 (6 bases). Per germline, CDR1 KGHSH and CDR2 LQKENI. The CDR3 extends over 17 amino acids. V lost 4 bases and J lost 8, with 21 bases in between.

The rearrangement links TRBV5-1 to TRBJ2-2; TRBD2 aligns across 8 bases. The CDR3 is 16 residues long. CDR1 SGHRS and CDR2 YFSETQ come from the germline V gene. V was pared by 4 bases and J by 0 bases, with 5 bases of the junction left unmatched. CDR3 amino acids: CASSRTSGANTGELFF. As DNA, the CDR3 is TGCGCCAGCAGCCGCACTAGCGGAGCGAACACCGGGGAGCTGTTTTTT.

In nucleotides, the CDR3 is TGTGCCAGCAGCAAAAGGGCGGGGAGCTCCTACGAGCAGTACTTC. This sequence encodes CASSKRAGSSYEQYF. The chain joins TRBV21-1 to TRBJ2-7; TRBD2, the table's D call, lacks a check against the DNA. TRBV21-1 is a recognized pseudogene. The CDR3 covers 15 residues.

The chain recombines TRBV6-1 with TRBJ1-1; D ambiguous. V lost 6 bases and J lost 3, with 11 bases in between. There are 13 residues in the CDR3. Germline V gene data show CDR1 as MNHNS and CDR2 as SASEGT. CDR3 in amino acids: CASSRVGDTEAFF. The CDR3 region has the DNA TGTGCCAGCAGCCGCGTCGGGGACACTGAAGCTTTCTTT.

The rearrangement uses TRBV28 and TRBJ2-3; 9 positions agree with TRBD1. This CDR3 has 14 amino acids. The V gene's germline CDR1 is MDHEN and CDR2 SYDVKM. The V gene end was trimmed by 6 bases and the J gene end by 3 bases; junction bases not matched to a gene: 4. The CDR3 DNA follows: TGTGCCAGCAGCCGGGACAGGGTGACAGATACGCAGTATTTT. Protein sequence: CASSRDRVTDTQYF.

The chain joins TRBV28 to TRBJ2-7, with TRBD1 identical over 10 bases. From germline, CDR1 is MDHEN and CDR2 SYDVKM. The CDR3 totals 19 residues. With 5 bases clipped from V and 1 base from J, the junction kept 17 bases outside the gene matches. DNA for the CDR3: TGTGCCAGCAGTCGGCCCGGGACAGGGGTTAATCCCCCTTCCTACGAGCAGTACTTC. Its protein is CASSRPGTGVNPPSYEQYF.

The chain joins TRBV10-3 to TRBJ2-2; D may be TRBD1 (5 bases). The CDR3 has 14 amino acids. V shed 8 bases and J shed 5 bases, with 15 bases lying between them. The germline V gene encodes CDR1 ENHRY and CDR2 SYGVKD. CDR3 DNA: TGTGCCATCTCCCAGGGCAGTGCGACCGGGGAGCTGTTTTTT. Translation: CAISQGSATGELFF.

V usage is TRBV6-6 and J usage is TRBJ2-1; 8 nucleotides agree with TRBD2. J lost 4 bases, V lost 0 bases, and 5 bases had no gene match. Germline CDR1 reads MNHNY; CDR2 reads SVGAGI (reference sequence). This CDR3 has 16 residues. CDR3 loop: CASSYSSGGRYNEQFF. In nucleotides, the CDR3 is TGTGCCAGCAGTTACTCCAGCGGGGGCAGATACAATGAGCAGTTCTTC.

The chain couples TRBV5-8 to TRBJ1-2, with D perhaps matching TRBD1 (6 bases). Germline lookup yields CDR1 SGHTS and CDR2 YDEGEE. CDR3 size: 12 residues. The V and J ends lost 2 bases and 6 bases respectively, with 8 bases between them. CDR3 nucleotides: TGTGCCAGCAGCTTTACAGGGAATGGCTACACCTTC. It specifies CASSFTGNGYTF.